The 29 T cell receptor beta chains below were found in one sample sequenced in a study of blood T cell repertoires in COVID-19. This table comes from immunoSEQ multiplex PCR, and its TCRdb copy is limited to in-frame clones, with some not included. The table records 150,000 to 200,000 clones, approximately 85% of them present only once. Sequences were obtained from peripheral blood. The receptors were sampled from a man between 60 and 75 years old with active or convalescent COVID-19.

The J gene is TRBJ1-6, the V gene TRBV10-2; 8 bases agree with TRBD1. CDR1 WSHSY and CDR2 SAAADI come from the germline V gene. The junction had 3 bases not matched to a gene; V was cut back by 2 bases and J by 0 bases. This CDR3 is 17 amino acids long. The CDR3 is CASSEGTGYSYNSPLHF. The CDR3 coding sequence is TGCGCCAGCAGTGAGGGGACAGGATACTCCTATAATTCACCCCTCCACTTT.

The rearrangement joins TRBV11-3 to TRBJ2-1; 7 positions match TRBD1. The CDR3 runs to 13 residues. Per germline, CDR1 SGHNT and CDR2 YENEEA. Trimming at V came to 0 bases and at J to 10 bases, leaving 3 bases not matched to a gene. CDR3 sequence (DNA): TGTGCCAGCAGCTTAGAGACAGGGTGGGAGCAGTTCTTC. It codes for CASSLETGWEQFF.

The chain combines TRBV19 with TRBJ2-1; TRBD2 matches 13 bases. This CDR3 contains 17 residues. Trimming removed 3 bases from V and 5 bases from J; junction bases left unmatched: 7. Germline-derived CDR1 and CDR2 are LNHDA and SQIVND (reference sequence). The CDR3 region is CASSIQGLAGKNNEQFF. CDR3 DNA sequence: TGTGCCAGTAGTATTCAGGGACTAGCGGGAAAAAACAATGAGCAGTTCTTC. Full variable domain (missing parts from reference TRBV19 and TRBJ2-1): DGGITQSPKYLFRKEGQNVTLSCEQNLNHDAMYWYRQDPGQGLRLIYYSQIVNDFQKGDIAEGYSVSREKKESFPLTVTSAQKNPTAFYLCASSIQGLAGKNNEQFFGPGTRLTVL.

This clone was counted a few times. The rearrangement uses TRBV10-1 and TRBJ2-1, with 8 positions matching TRBD1. From germline, CDR1 is WNHNN and CDR2 SYGVQD (reference sequence). CDR3 size: 13 residues. Unmatched junction bases numbered 10, after V lost 6 bases and J lost 12 bases. In nucleotides, the CDR3 is TGCGCCAGCAGCGCTTTAACAGGGGGGTGGCAGTTCTTC. Translated, it gives CASSALTGGWQFF.

This clone was observed a single time. The chain combines TRBV5-1 with TRBJ2-3; possible D gene TRBD1, 5 bases. V was clipped by 4 bases and J by 10 bases, with 19 bases between them. The CDR3 is 14 residues long. Looked up from germline, CDR1 is SGHRS and CDR2 is YFSETQ. The CDR3 spells CASSPRETSPSQYF. The CDR3 DNA reads TGCGCCAGCAGCCCCAGGGAAACGAGCCCTTCGCAGTATTTT.

This sequence joins TRBV10-3 and TRBJ2-2, with TRBD2 matching over 10 bases. CDR1 and CDR2 (germline): ENHRY, SYGVKD. Germline trimming cut 9 bases from V and 1 base from J; bases unmatched to any gene: 11. The CDR3 is 17 residues long. CDR3 nucleotides: TGTGCCATAAGGGGTCGGCTAGCGGGAGAGAACACCGGGGAGCTGTTTTTT. It yields the protein CAIRGRLAGENTGELFF.

The V gene is TRBV12-5, the J gene TRBJ2-1; a possible D gene is TRBD2 (6 bases). The ends were cut back, 1 base at V and 7 bases at J, with 11 bases in the middle. The CDR3 loop spans 14 amino acids. Germline assignment: CDR1 LGHNT and CDR2 FRNRAP. CDR3 in DNA: TGTGCTAGTGGTTTGGGCCGGGGGAAGAATGAGCAGTTCTTC. Amino acid sequence: CASGLGRGKNEQFF.

This clone occurred many times. The gene calls are TRBV10-3 and TRBJ1-1; D perhaps matches TRBD1 (5 bases). The CDR3 spans 16 residues. Germline V gives CDR1 ENHRY, CDR2 SYGVKD. Between the trimmed V and J ends, which lost 5 bases and 0 bases, there was a span of 16 bases. For the CDR3, the DNA is TGTGCCATCAGTCATGACGTGGGGCAGGTGAACACTGAAGCTTTCTTT. This sequence encodes CAISHDVGQVNTEAFF.

The rearrangement links TRBV11-2 to TRBJ1-5, with 7 positions matching TRBD1. The length of the CDR3 is 14 residues. Germline CDR1 and CDR2: SGHAT and FQNNGV. The V gene end was trimmed by 3 bases and the J gene end by 7 bases; junction bases not matched to a gene: 6. The CDR3: CASSLNRGGQPQHF. The CDR3 DNA reads as TGTGCCAGCAGCTTGAACAGGGGTGGACAGCCCCAGCATTTT.

The CDR3 DNA reads TGCGCCAGCAGTGTTGCCAGGGTTGGCACTGAAGCTTTCTTT. This sequence encodes CASSVARVGTEAFF. The rearrangement uses TRBV10-1 and TRBJ1-1; a possible D gene is TRBD1 (5 bases). V was cut by 4 bases and J by 4 bases, with 13 bases left in between. The CDR3 is 14 amino acids. Germline CDR1 WNHNN, CDR2 SYGVQD (reference sequence).

The V gene is TRBV11-2, the J gene TRBJ2-5; D unresolved. This CDR3 has 16 residues. V gave up 2 bases and J gave up 1 base, with 14 bases separating them. Germline CDR1 SGHAT, CDR2 FQNNGV. As DNA, the CDR3 is TGTGCCAGCAGCTTAAGCCAACAGAGATTCCAAGAGACCCAGTACTTC. Translated, it gives CASSLSQQRFQETQYF. Supplemented by reference TRBV11-2 and TRBJ2-5, the full variable domain reads EAGVAQSPRYKIIEKRQSVAFWCNPISGHATLYWYQQILGQGPKLLIQFQNNGVVDDSQLPKDRFSAERLKGVDSTLKIQPAKLEDSAVYLCASSLSQQRFQETQYFGPGTRLLVL.

V and J are TRBV19 and TRBJ1-5; 7 positions agree with TRBD1. Unmatched junction bases numbered 9, after V lost 7 bases and J lost 0 bases. The CDR3 loop spans 16 amino acids. Germline V CDR1 and CDR2: LNHDA, SQIVND (reference sequence). CDR3 residues: CASTRQGGVSNQPQHF. The CDR3 nucleotides are TGTGCCAGTACGAGGCAGGGGGGTGTTAGCAATCAGCCCCAGCATTTT.

The chain links TRBV11-3 to TRBJ1-1, with D perhaps matching TRBD1 (5 bases). The length of the CDR3 is 13 residues. Trimming removed 5 bases from V and 3 bases from J, with 10 bases in between. CDR1 and CDR2 (germline): SGHNT, YENEEA. The CDR3 spells CASSERGDTEAFF. DNA of the CDR3: TGTGCCAGCAGCGAACGGGGGGACACTGAAGCTTTCTTT.

The CDR3 reads CASSIGAGDTQYF. CDR3 DNA: TGTGCCAGCTCCATCGGGGCGGGGGATACGCAGTATTTT. The chain is built from TRBV14 and TRBJ2-3; TRBD2 might be the D (6 bases). This CDR3 has 13 residues. Looked up from germline, CDR1 is SGHDN and CDR2 is FVKESK. The V and J ends lost 8 bases and 6 bases respectively, with 15 bases between them.

The J gene is TRBJ1-1, the V gene TRBV5-6, with 8 bases fitting TRBD1. After removal of 4 bases from V and 1 base from J, the junction contained 6 bases not matched to a gene. CDR3 length: 15 amino acids. The germline V gene has CDR1 SGHDT and CDR2 YYEEEE. In DNA, the CDR3 is TGTGCCAGCAGCCACGGACAGGGTTGGAACACTGAAGCTTTCTTT. This translates into CASSHGQGWNTEAFF.

J is TRBJ2-7 and V is TRBV6-5; TRBD1 matches at 9 bases. This CDR3 is built from 15 residues. V shed 6 bases and J 3 bases; nucleotides not matched to a gene: 9. Germline V gene lookup returns CDR1 MNHEY and CDR2 SVGAGI. CDR3 region: CASRLSGTGSYEQYF. The CDR3 region has the DNA TGTGCCAGCAGACTATCCGGGACAGGGAGCTACGAGCAGTACTTC.

V gene TRBV10-3 combines with J gene TRBJ2-5, with 11 bases aligning to TRBD1. The CDR3 length is 14 residues. V lost 10 bases and J lost 0; bases outside the gene matches: 4. Germline V gives CDR1 ENHRY, CDR2 SYGVKD. The CDR3 DNA reads TGTGCCACCTCGGACAGGGGGCACCAAGAGACCCAGTACTTC. The encoded protein is CATSDRGHQETQYF.

The chain links TRBV7-3 to TRBJ2-1, with a tentative D call TRBD2 (6 bases). CDR1 is SGHTA, CDR2 FQGTGA, per germline. The V gene lost 2 bases and the J gene lost 5 bases, with 13 bases spanning the gap. The CDR3 contains 15 residues. CDR3 coding DNA: TGTGCCAGCAGCTTAGATCGGGGGATCCACAATGAGCAGTTCTTC. It specifies CASSLDRGIHNEQFF.

V usage is TRBV5-1 and J usage is TRBJ1-5; no clear D. The CDR3 has 17 amino acids. CDR1 is SGHRS and CDR2 is YFSETQ in the germline V gene. Trimming stripped 1 base from V and 6 bases from J, with 20 bases between. The CDR3 region is CASSLNPQNGFVQPQHF. The CDR3 DNA reads TGCGCCAGCAGCTTGAATCCCCAGAATGGCTTCGTTCAGCCCCAGCATTTT.

V and J are TRBV25-1 and TRBJ1-1; weak D call: TRBD1 (5 bases). Trimming took 6 bases from V and 2 from J, leaving 16 bases between them. The CDR3 consists of 15 residues. CDR1 is MGHDK, CDR2 SYGVNS, per germline. The CDR3 DNA reads as TGTGCCAGCAGACCCCCGGGGGGTGATAACACTGAAGCTTTCTTT. Its protein product is CASRPPGGDNTEAFF.

The chain is built from TRBV27 and TRBJ1-4; D ambiguous. The germline CDR1 and CDR2 sequences are MNHEY and SMNVEV (reference sequence). V lost 0 bases and J 3 bases, leaving 5 bases between the germline ends. CDR3 length equals 14 residues. CDR3 nucleotide sequence: TGTGCCAGCAGTTTATCCAATCCTAATGAAAAACTGTTTTTT. The encoded protein is CASSLSNPNEKLFF.

This sequence joins TRBV23-1 and TRBJ1-6; the D gene is possibly TRBD1 (6 bases). TRBV23-1 belongs to the ORF category, with a function that is uncertain. The V and J ends lost 10 bases and 6 bases respectively, with 19 bases between them. The CDR3 length is 15 residues. The CDR3, as DNA: TGCGCCAACAATACCCGGACAGATTGTAATTCACCCCTCCACTTT. It yields the protein CANNTRTDCNSPLHF.

The V call is TRBV6-5, the J call TRBJ2-7; D may be TRBD1 (8 bases). Trimming took off 5 bases at V and 9 bases at J, with 17 bases between the two ends. CDR3 length equals 13 residues. Germline V gene lookup returns CDR1 MNHEY and CDR2 SVGAGI. The CDR3 loop is CASSPGQGGRQYF. CDR3 coding DNA: TGTGCCAGCAGTCCCGGACAGGGAGGGCGGCAGTACTTC.

This clone was detected only once. The gene calls are TRBV19 and TRBJ1-6; TRBD1 is a possible D gene (6 bases). Germline assignment: CDR1 LNHDA and CDR2 SQIVND (reference sequence). This CDR3 contains 15 residues. The V gene lost 5 bases and the J gene lost 4 bases, with 12 bases spanning the gap. In DNA, the CDR3 is TGTGCCAGTAGTTACCGGACAGAATATAATTCACCCCTCCACTTT. Amino acid sequence: CASSYRTEYNSPLHF.

For this clone: The junction departs from germline at one end; a sequencing error may be responsible. This rearrangement joins TRBV11-2 to TRBJ2-7; 10 bases are a match to TRBD2. The CDR3 consists of 15 residues. Germline CDR1 is SGHAT and CDR2 is FQNNGV. DNA of the CDR3: TGTGCCAGCAGCCTAGAAGCGGGGGGGCGTTACGAGCAGTACTTC. This encodes CASSLEAGGRYEQYF.

The chain is built from TRBV5-1 and TRBJ1-4; TRBD1 might be the D (5 bases). Per germline, CDR1 SGHRS and CDR2 YFSETQ. This CDR3 is built from 14 residues. The V end was cut by 0 bases, the J end by 8 bases, with 11 bases between. The CDR3 DNA follows: TGCGCCAGCAGCTTGGAGGGGAGGGACGAAAAACTGTTTTTT. This sequence encodes CASSLEGRDEKLFF.

The chain joins TRBV5-1 to TRBJ2-1, with TRBD2 matching over 9 bases. In germline, CDR1 is SGHRS, CDR2 YFSETQ. The CDR3 runs to 16 residues. With 0 bases clipped from V and 10 bases from J, the junction kept 11 bases outside the gene matches. This CDR3 reads CASSLAPLAGLGEQFF. As DNA, the CDR3 is TGCGCCAGCAGCTTGGCCCCCCTAGCGGGGTTAGGAGAGCAGTTCTTC.

The chain carries TRBV5-1 and TRBJ2-3; 10 positions match TRBD2. From germline, CDR1 is SGHRS and CDR2 YFSETQ. V was pared by 2 bases and J by 4 bases, with 7 bases of the junction left unmatched. The CDR3 runs 16 residues. This CDR3 is CASSFRAGGPPDTQYF. CDR3 in DNA: TGCGCCAGCAGCTTTCGAGCGGGGGGGCCGCCAGATACGCAGTATTTT.

V gene TRBV6-4 combines with J gene TRBJ2-7; weak D call: TRBD1 (6 bases). The germline V and J ends were trimmed by 3 bases and 3 bases, with 15 bases remaining between them. From germline, CDR1 is MRHNA and CDR2 SNTAGT. There are 15 residues in the CDR3. The CDR3, as DNA: TGTGCCAGCAGTGAGACAGGCGCACCAAACTACGAGCAGTACTTC. Protein product: CASSETGAPNYEQYF.